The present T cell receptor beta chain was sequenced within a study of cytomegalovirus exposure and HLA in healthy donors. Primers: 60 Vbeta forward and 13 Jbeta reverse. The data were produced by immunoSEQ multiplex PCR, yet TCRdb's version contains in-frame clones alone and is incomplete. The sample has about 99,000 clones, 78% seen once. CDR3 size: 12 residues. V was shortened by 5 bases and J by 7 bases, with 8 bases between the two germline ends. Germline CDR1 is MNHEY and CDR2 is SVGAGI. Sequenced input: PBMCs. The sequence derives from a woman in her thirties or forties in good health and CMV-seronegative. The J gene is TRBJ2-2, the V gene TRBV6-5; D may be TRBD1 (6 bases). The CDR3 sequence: CASSTGNGELFF. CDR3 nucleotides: TGTGCCAGCAGTACAGGGAACGGGGAGCTGTTTTTT.